The present entry profiles one T cell receptor beta chain with its context. Its specificity is not known. This specimen belongs to a study of shared clonotypes between healthy human individuals. General study findings and limits: In this cohort, only blood was sampled, and tissue repertoires likely differ. For naive CD4 cells, 5% to 6.5% of clonotypes were shared across several donors.

Authors' data handling: With immunoSEQ giving junction-only sequences and no quality scores, filtering differed. Clones were read by immunoSEQ multiplex PCR, and TCRdb kept only the in-frame ones, dropping some. D and trimming were read from the DNA, whereas the V and J calls and clone size are those reported in that table. This table has a few million clones, over 85% appearing once. Germline V lookup: CDR1 SGHNT, CDR2 YYREEE (reference sequence). This CDR3 has 19 amino acids. The V segment lost 7 bases and the J segment 5 bases; nucleotides outside the gene matches: 24. Positive CCR7 selection of CD45RO-negative cells yielded the naive CD8 cells, and terminally differentiated effector memory CD45RA+ cells were excluded.

This sequence originates from a man between 18 and 29 years old in good health. Some clones in this sample may be carry-over from other donors' samples. This rearrangement joins TRBV5-4 to TRBJ2-5; TRBD1 agrees at 9 bases. The sequenced sample was naive CD8+ T cells from PBMCs. DNA of the CDR3: TGTGCCAGCTGCTACTTGCCCCGTACAGGGGGCCCGCTGGGGGAGACCCAGTACTTC. Amino acid sequence: CASCYLPRTGGPLGETQYF.